This TCR beta chain was documented in a study of metastatic and nonmetastatic thyroid tumors. The overall study: Repertoire data that came from the blood and tumor or nodule tissue of malignant and benign thyroid patients were compared. Study-level points and caveats: Significantly higher TCR beta diversity was reportedly seen in malignant thyroid tumors than benign nodules, in blood and tumor.

Through MiXCR, TCRdb re-clonotyped the PCR reads. The sample has several thousand clones, roughly 35% seen once. Trimming stripped 5 bases from V and 3 bases from J, with 10 bases between. CDR3 size: 13 residues. Germline V CDR1 and CDR2: SGHDT, YYEEEE. No patient had received any treatment before thyroid surgery. Worth noting for this clone: Antigen unknown.

The chain recombines TRBV5-6 with TRBJ2-3, with a possible D match to TRBD1 (6 bases). The TCR comes from a male donor with papillary thyroid cancer or a benign thyroid nodule (not recorded which). Some clones in this sample may be carry-over from other donors' samples. Specimen: adjacent normal tissue. CDR3 sequence: CASSLRGTDTQYF. Written as DNA, the CDR3 is TGTGCCAGCAGTCTCAGGGGAACAGATACGCAGTATTTT.